This T cell receptor beta chain was captured in a study of T cell changes during pregnancy in multiple sclerosis. Repertoires were generated with immunoSEQ multiplex PCR, while TCRdb's copy carries only in-frame clones and drops some. Of tens of thousands of clones in the sample, 95% to 97% were seen once. The sequencing here drew on CD8+ T cells from peripheral blood mononuclear cells, taken after pregnancy. This clonotype was sampled from a female donor with multiple sclerosis, enrolled in a pregnancy study.

The CDR3 nucleotides are TGTGCCAGCACCATAACGGGAACCTACACTGAAGCTTTCTTT. Protein: CASTITGTYTEAFF. This chain links TRBV11-2 with TRBJ1-1; D is unclear. This CDR3 comprises 14 residues. Germline CDR1 is SGHAT and CDR2 is FQNNGV. The V and J ends lost 7 bases and 3 bases respectively, with 15 bases between them.